This passage covers 8 T cell receptor beta chains from one sample sequenced in a study of a mutant IDH1 vaccine in newly diagnosed glioma. No antigen is known for these receptors. TCRdb's copy holds only in-frame clones and misses some; the assay was immunoSEQ multiplex PCR. This table has tens of thousands of clones, under 90% appearing once. The time point: week 47, end of study. One vaccine dose held 300 ug of mutant IDH1 20-mer peptide and came with topical imiquimod. The sample consisted of PBMCs, taken from a glioma patient whose treatment included an IDH1 peptide vaccine. These receptors originate from a woman aged 45 to 65 with glioma.

This chain links TRBV27 with TRBJ1-1, with a possible D match to TRBD1 (6 bases). V lost 9 bases and J lost 1, with 15 bases in between. The germline gives CDR1 MNHEY, CDR2 SMNVEV (reference sequence). The CDR3 covers 14 residues. CDR3 loop: CASGVDRSNTEAFF. In DNA form, the CDR3 reads TGTGCCAGTGGGGTTGACAGGTCGAACACTGAAGCTTTCTTT.

This rearrangement joins TRBV28 to TRBJ2-1, with 11 bases identical to TRBD2. V shed 7 bases and J 4 bases; nucleotides not matched to a gene: 3. CDR1 is MDHEN and CDR2 is SYDVKM in the germline V gene. The CDR3 has 14 amino acids. CDR3 coding DNA: TGTGCCAGCACCCGGACTAGCGGGTACAATGAGCAGTTCTTC. Translated: CASTRTSGYNEQFF.

The gene calls are TRBV10-1 and TRBJ2-1; D is uncertain. This CDR3 has 13 residues. V shed 1 base and J shed 5 bases, with 6 bases lying between them. Per the germline V gene, CDR1 is WNHNN and CDR2 is SYGVQD (reference sequence). The CDR3 DNA reads as TGCGCCAGCAGTGAGTGGATGGACAATGAGCAGTTCTTC. Translation gives CASSEWMDNEQFF.

The chain carries TRBV5-8 and TRBJ1-1; tentative D call: TRBD1 (6 bases). V lost 4 bases, J lost 0 bases, and 13 bases lay in between. Germline CDR1 and CDR2: SGHTS and YDEGEE. The CDR3 has 15 residues. The chain's CDR3 is CASSVQTGLNTEAFF. The DNA for the CDR3 is TGTGCCAGCAGCGTCCAGACAGGTCTGAACACTGAAGCTTTCTTT.

The chain employs TRBV29-1 and TRBJ2-5, with a tentative D call TRBD2 (6 bases). Germline CDR1 reads SQVTM; CDR2 reads ANQGSEA. The V end was cut by 8 bases, the J end by 5 bases, with 15 bases between. The CDR3 is made up of 12 amino acids. The CDR3 loop is CSSRLGGETQYF. CDR3 nucleotide sequence: TGCAGCTCGCGACTAGGCGGGGAGACCCAGTACTTC.

V is TRBV5-4 and J is TRBJ1-4; 8 bases are shared with TRBD1. The J segment lost 4 bases and the V segment lost 2 bases, leaving 4 bases of the junction unmatched. The CDR3 length is 15 residues. Germline assignment: CDR1 SGHNT and CDR2 YYREEE (reference sequence). The CDR3: CASSFRTGINEKLFF. CDR3 nucleotides: TGTGCCAGCAGCTTCCGGACAGGGATTAATGAAAAACTGTTTTTT. Together with reference TRBV5-4 and TRBJ1-4, the CDR3 gives the full variable domain: ETGVTQSPTHLIKTRGQQVTLRCSSQSGHNTVSWYQQALGQGPQFIFQYYREEENGRGNFPPRFSGLQFPNYSSELNVNALELDDSALYLCASSFRTGINEKLFFGSGTQLSVL.

The rearrangement links TRBV9 to TRBJ2-7; the match to TRBD1 covers 11 bases. The CDR3 runs 14 residues. V shed 2 bases, J shed 7 bases, and the junction held 5 bases outside the gene matches. Germline V gives CDR1 SGDLS, CDR2 YYNGEE. CDR3 in DNA: TGTGCCAGCAGCGTCCGGGACAGGGGGTGGGAGCAGTACTTC. It yields the protein CASSVRDRGWEQYF.

The genes are TRBV7-2 and TRBJ2-5; no firm D call. The CDR3 runs 11 residues. In germline, CDR1 is SGHTA, CDR2 FQGNSA. Trimming left V 5 bases short and J 11 bases short, with 12 bases between. The CDR3 loop is CASSPNLLQYF. The CDR3 nucleotides read TGTGCCAGCAGCCCGAACCTCTTGCAGTACTTC. Based on the CDR3 plus reference TRBV7-2 and TRBJ2-5, the full variable domain is GAGVSQSPSNKVTEKGKDVELRCDPISGHTALYWYRQSLGQGLEFLIYFQGNSAPDKSGLPSDRFSAERTGGSVSTLTIQRTQQEDSAVYLCASSPNLLQYFGPGTRLLVL.